A selection of T cell receptor beta chains follows, all from one sample in a study of cytomegalovirus exposure and HLA in healthy donors. Libraries were prepared by immunoSEQ multiplex PCR; TCRdb keeps only in-frame clonotypes and omits some of them. The table has 150,000 or so clones, approximately 84% seen once. Source material: PBMCs. Every receptor here comes from a woman in her thirties or forties in good health and CMV-seropositive. CDR3s include the opening cysteine and the closing phenylalanine or tryptophan. The order of the fields is D gene, clone size, V gene, J gene, CDR3 DNA, CDR3 protein. A D gene is named only where the DNA matches it firmly. The size field is filled for only some rows; it gives once, few, many or a size class.

>TRBD2|NA|TRBV2|TRBJ2-1
TGTGCCAGCAGCTGGACTAGCGGGGGAGGGAATGAGCAGTTCTTC
CASSWTSGGGNEQFF
>NA|NA|TRBV7-7|TRBJ2-2
TGTGCCAGCAGCCCGGGACATAACACCGGGGAGCTGTTTTTT
CASSPGHNTGELFF
>TRBD1|NA|TRBV5-1|TRBJ1-1
TGCGCCAGCAGCTGGGGTGGGACAGGGGACGGGTTTCGAGCTTTCTTT
CASSWGGTGDGFRAFF
>NA|NA|TRBV18|TRBJ1-2
TGTGCCAGCTCACCAAGGACAGAACCTAACTATGGCTACACCTTC
CASSPRTEPNYGYTF
>TRBD1|few|TRBV7-6|TRBJ2-3
TGTGCCAGCAGCTTCGGGACAGGGGTTGCAGATACGCAGTATTTT
CASSFGTGVADTQYF
>TRBD2|NA|TRBV5-4|TRBJ2-2
TGTGCCAGCAGCGGGCCAGCGGGGGGCACCGGGGAGCTGTTTTTT
CASSGPAGGTGELFF
>TRBD1|NA|TRBV5-4|TRBJ1-2
TGTGCCAGCAGCTTGGACAGAGGACAGGGGGCAGATGGCTACACCTTC
CASSLDRGQGADGYTF
>TRBD2|NA|TRBV2|TRBJ2-7
TGTGCCAGCAGACGACTAGCGGGACACGAGCAGTACTTC
CASRRLAGHEQYF
>TRBD1|NA|TRBV5-1|TRBJ1-2
TGCGCCAGCAGCTTGGCCCTTGGACAGGGCCACTACACCTTC
CASSLALGQGHYTF
>NA|NA|TRBV6-1|TRBJ1-5
TGTGCCAGCAGTGAAGGGACATCGGGTCAGCCCCAGCATTTT
CASSEGTSGQPQHF
>TRBD2|NA|TRBV6-1|TRBJ2-3
TGTGCCAGCAGTGAAGGCCCCGGACTAGCGGGAGACACAGATACGCAGTATTTT
CASSEGPGLAGDTDTQYF
>NA|once|TRBV13|TRBJ1-2
TGTGCCAGCAGCTTAGGACAGGGCTACGACTATGGCTACACCTTC
CASSLGQGYDYGYTF
>TRBD1|NA|TRBV7-9|TRBJ1-1
TGTGCCAGCAGCCCAGGGGGCATGAACACTGAAGCTTTCTTT
CASSPGGMNTEAFF
>TRBD1|NA|TRBV5-1|TRBJ1-2
TGCGCCAGCAGCTTACCAGGGGGCTATGGCTACACCTTC
CASSLPGGYGYTF
>TRBD1|once|TRBV5-3|TRBJ1-2
TGTGCCAGAAGCTTGGTTTCAGGGGGCGCTGACTATGGCTACACCTTC
CARSLVSGGADYGYTF
>TRBD1|NA|TRBV6-1|TRBJ2-5
TGTGCCAGCAGCGGACAGGACCAAGAGACCCAGTACTTC
CASSGQDQETQYF
>TRBD1|NA|TRBV6-6|TRBJ1-1
TGTGCCAGCAGTAGCCGGGGACAGGGGGCGACTGAAGCTTTCTTT
CASSSRGQGATEAFF
>NA|NA|TRBV10-3|TRBJ2-7
TGTGCCACCCACCGGGACTTCCCTCCCTACGAGCAGTACTTC
CATHRDFPPYEQYF
>NA|NA|TRBV4-1|TRBJ2-3
TGCGCCAGCAGCCAAGATGGGTGGCCGGGGGGCCCCACAGATACGCAGTATTTT
CASSQDGWPGGPTDTQYF
>NA|NA|TRBV11-2|TRBJ2-7
TGTGCCAGCAGCTTAGGTATCGGGGCCTACGAGCAGTACTTC
CASSLGIGAYEQYF
>NA|NA|TRBV5-4|TRBJ2-5
TGTGCCAGCAGCTTGTATGGGGGGGAGACCCAGTACTTC
CASSLYGGETQYF
>NA|NA|TRBV7-9|TRBJ2-7
TGTGCCAGCAGCTTAGTTGGGGGCGCGGACGAGCAGTACTTC
CASSLVGGADEQYF